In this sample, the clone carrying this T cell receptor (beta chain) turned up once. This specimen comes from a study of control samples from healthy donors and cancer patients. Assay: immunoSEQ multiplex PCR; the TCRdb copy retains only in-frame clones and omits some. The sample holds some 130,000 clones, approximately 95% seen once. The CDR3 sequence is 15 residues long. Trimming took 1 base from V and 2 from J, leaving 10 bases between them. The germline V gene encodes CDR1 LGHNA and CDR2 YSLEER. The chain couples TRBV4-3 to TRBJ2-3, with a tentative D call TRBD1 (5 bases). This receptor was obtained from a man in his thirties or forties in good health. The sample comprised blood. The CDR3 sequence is CASSQGGRDTDTQYF. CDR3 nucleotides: TGCGCCAGCAGCCAAGGGGGCAGGGACACAGATACGCAGTATTTT.